This T cell receptor beta chain was observed in a study of blood T cell repertoires in COVID-19. Study-level background: PBMCs, B-cell-depleted T cells, or T cells provided the cDNA or gDNA that made up the material.

V was pared by 4 bases and J by 6 bases, with 9 bases of the junction left unmatched. The CDR3 contains 14 residues. From germline, CDR1 is MDHEN and CDR2 SYDVKM. Using immunoSEQ multiplex PCR, the repertoire was profiled, and TCRdb retains in-frame clones only, with some absent. The table records roughly 90,000 clones, 65% to 85% of them present only once. Sequences were obtained from peripheral blood. The V call is TRBV28, the J call TRBJ2-7, with TRBD1 identical over 7 bases. This TCR derives from a woman older than 75 with active or convalescent COVID-19. The CDR3 loop is CASSSGQTHREQYF. The CDR3, as DNA: TGTGCCAGCAGTTCGGGACAGACCCATCGCGAGCAGTACTTC. Full variable domain (outside the CDR3, taken from reference TRBV28 and TRBJ2-7): DVKVTQSSRYLVKRTGEKVFLECVQDMDHENMFWYRQDPGLGLRLIYFSYDVKMKEKGDIPEGYSVSREKKERFSLILESASTNQTSMYLCASSSGQTHREQYFGPGTRLTVT.